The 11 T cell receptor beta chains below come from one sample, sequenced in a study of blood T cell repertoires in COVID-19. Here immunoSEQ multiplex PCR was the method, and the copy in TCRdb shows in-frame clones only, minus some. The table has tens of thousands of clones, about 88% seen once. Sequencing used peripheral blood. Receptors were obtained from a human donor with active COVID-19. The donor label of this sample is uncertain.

The CDR3 nucleotides read TGTGCCAGCTCACCACCAGGGAGCCTAGCGGGGGGGATCTACGAGCAGTACTTC. This sequence encodes CASSPPGSLAGGIYEQYF. The chain employs TRBV18 and TRBJ2-7, with 12 bases aligning to TRBD2. The CDR3 has 18 residues. V trimming: 0 bases; J trimming: 3 bases; junction bases outside the gene matches: 9. Germline CDR1 is KGHSH and CDR2 is LQKENI. Looking up the rest from reference TRBV18 and TRBJ2-7 gives the full variable domain: NAGVMQNPRHLVRRRGQEARLRCSPMKGHSHVYWYRQLPEEGLKFMVYLQKENIIDESGMPKERFSAEFPKEGPSILRIQQVVRGDSAAYFCASSPPGSLAGGIYEQYFGPGTRLTVT.

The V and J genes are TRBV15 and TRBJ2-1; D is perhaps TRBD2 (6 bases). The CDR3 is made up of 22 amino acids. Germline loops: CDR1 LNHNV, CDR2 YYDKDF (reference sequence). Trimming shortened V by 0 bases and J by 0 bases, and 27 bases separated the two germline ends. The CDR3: CATSRDSKFQGLGLSSYNEQFF. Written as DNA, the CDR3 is TGTGCCACCAGCAGAGATAGTAAATTCCAGGGACTCGGATTAAGCTCCTACAATGAGCAGTTCTTC.

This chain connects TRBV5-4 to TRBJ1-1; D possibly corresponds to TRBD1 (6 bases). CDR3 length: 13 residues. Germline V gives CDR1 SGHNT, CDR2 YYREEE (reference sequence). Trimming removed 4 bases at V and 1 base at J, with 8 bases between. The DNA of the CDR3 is TGTGCCAGCAGCCCGGGACAGAACACTGAAGCTTTCTTT. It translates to CASSPGQNTEAFF.

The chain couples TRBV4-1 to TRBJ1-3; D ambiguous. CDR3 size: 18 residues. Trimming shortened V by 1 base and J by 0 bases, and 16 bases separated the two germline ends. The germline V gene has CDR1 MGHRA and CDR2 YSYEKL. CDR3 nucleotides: TGCGCCAGCAGCCAAGCTCAGGCCATATTCCACTCTGGAAACACCATATATTTT. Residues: CASSQAQAIFHSGNTIYF.

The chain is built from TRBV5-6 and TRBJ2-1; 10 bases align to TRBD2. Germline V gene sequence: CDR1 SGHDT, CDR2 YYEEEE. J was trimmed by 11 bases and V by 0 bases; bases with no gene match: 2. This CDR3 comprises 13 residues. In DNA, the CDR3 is TGTGCCAGCAGCTTGGTAGCGGGGGGTAAGCAGTTCTTC. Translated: CASSLVAGGKQFF.

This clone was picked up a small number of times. CDR3 coding DNA: TGTGCCAGCAGCCAACAGGGGACAGCTAACACTGAAGCTTTCTTT. It codes for CASSQQGTANTEAFF. The genes are TRBV6-2 or TRBV6-3 and TRBJ1-1, with TRBD1 matching 7 bases. Germline values: CDR1 MNHEY, CDR2 SVGEGT. This CDR3 comprises 15 residues. V gave up 6 bases and J gave up 2 bases; unmatched junction bases: 9.

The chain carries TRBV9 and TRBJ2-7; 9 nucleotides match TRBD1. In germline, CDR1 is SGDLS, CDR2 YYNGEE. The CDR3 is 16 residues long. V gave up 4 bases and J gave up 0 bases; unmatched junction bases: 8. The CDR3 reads CASSPWTGAPSYEQYF. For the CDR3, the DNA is TGTGCCAGCAGCCCGTGGACAGGGGCCCCCTCCTACGAGCAGTACTTC.

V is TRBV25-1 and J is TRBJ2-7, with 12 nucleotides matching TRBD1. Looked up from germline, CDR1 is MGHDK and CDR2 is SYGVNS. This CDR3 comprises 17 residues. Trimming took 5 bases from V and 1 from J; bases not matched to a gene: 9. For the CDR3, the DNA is TGTGCCAGCAGTAAAATTCCGGGACAGGGGGCTTCCTACGAGCAGTACTTC. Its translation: CASSKIPGQGASYEQYF.

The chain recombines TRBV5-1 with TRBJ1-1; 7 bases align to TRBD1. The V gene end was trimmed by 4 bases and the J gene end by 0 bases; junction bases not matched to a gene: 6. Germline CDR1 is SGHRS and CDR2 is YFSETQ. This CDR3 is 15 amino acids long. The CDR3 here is CASSPMGQLNTEAFF. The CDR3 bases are TGCGCCAGCAGCCCGATGGGACAGCTGAACACTGAAGCTTTCTTT.

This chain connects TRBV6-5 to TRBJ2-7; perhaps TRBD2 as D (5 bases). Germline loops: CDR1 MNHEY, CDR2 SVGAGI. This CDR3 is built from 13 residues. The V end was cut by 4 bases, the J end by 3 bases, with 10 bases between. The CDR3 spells CASSWTPFYEQYF. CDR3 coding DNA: TGTGCCAGCAGTTGGACTCCCTTCTACGAGCAGTACTTC.

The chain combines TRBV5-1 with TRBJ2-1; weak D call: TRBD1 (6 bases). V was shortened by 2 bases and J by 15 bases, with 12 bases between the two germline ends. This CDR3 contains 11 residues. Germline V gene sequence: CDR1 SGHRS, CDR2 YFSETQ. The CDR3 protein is CASSFGGGRFF. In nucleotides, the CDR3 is TGCGCCAGCAGCTTCGGTGGGGGCCGGTTCTTC. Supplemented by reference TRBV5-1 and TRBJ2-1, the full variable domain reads KAGVTQTPRYLIKTRGQQVTLSCSPISGHRSVSWYQQTPGQGLQFLFEYFSETQRNKGNFPGRFSGRQFSNSRSEMNVSTLELGDSALYLCASSFGGGRFFGPGTRLTVL.